One and the same sample provided the 5 T cell receptor beta chains below, sequenced in a study of blood T cells in healthy people across ages. Combining a sample-barcoded 5' primer with a J-beta primer mix, a second PCR ran for roughly 7 to 11 cycles. MiXCR was run by TCRdb on the 5' RACE reads, yielding one entry per CDR3 protein. The sample lists about a million distinct CDR3 sequences; roughly 51% were seen once. The sequenced sample consisted of blood. The receptors were sampled from a woman aged 55-69 years in good health.

Turning to this clonotype: A much larger clonotype is one base distant, so this may be a read error. The chain recombines TRBV4-2 with TRBJ1-5; D is uncertain. CDR3 length: 13 amino acids. Germline-derived CDR1 and CDR2 are LGHNA and YNFKEQ. CDR3 sequence (DNA): TGTGCCAGCGGCCAAGATCTATTACAGCCCCAGCATTTT. Encoded protein: CASGQDLLQPQHF.

This clonotype has a handful of counts. The V gene is TRBV5-4, the J gene TRBJ2-7; no clear D. The germline V gene has CDR1 SGHNT and CDR2 YYREEE (reference sequence). The CDR3 covers 14 residues. Trimming cost V 4 bases and J 2 bases, with 13 bases left between them. The CDR3 nucleotides read TGTGCCAGCAGCCCCCGGGCCGGACCCTACGAGCAGTACTTC. This translates into CASSPRAGPYEQYF.

This clonotype was seen once. V usage is TRBV12-3 or TRBV12-4 and J usage is TRBJ1-5, with TRBD1 matching 9 bases. With V trimmed by 5 bases and J by 0 bases, 5 bases remained unmatched. This CDR3 is 16 amino acids long. This CDR3 is CASSPQGASSNQPQHF. In nucleotides, the CDR3 is TGTGCCAGCAGTCCACAGGGGGCCTCTAGCAATCAGCCCCAGCATTTT.

The chain recombines TRBV9 with TRBJ2-7; 14 nucleotides agree with TRBD2. V gave up 8 bases and J gave up 5 bases; unmatched junction bases: 12. The CDR3 length is 16 residues. Germline values: CDR1 SGDLS, CDR2 YYNGEE. This CDR3 is CASSSRLAGGLDEQYF. The DNA of the CDR3 is TGTGCCAGTAGCTCCCGACTAGCGGGAGGGTTGGACGAGCAGTACTTC.

The CDR3 here is CSASGTSPSETQYF. DNA of the CDR3: TGCAGTGCTAGTGGGACTAGTCCCTCGGAGACCCAGTACTTC. The chain is built from TRBV20-1 and TRBJ2-5, with 8 positions matching TRBD2. Germline V gene lookup returns CDR1 DFQATT and CDR2 SNEGSKA (reference sequence). The CDR3 spans 14 residues. V was clipped by 3 bases and J by 5 bases; unmatched bases: 8.